One and the same sample provided the 23 T cell receptor beta chains below, sequenced in a study of blood T cell repertoires in COVID-19. Profiling relied on immunoSEQ multiplex PCR, and the TCRdb table lists in-frame clones only, not all of them. The sample has some 130,000 clones; around 88% are singletons. Specimen: peripheral blood. The source is a man in his 60s with COVID-19, enrolled during active disease.

The rearrangement links TRBV6-1 to TRBJ1-3; the D is unclear. CDR3 size: 15 residues. Germline CDR1 is MNHNS and CDR2 is SASEGT. Trimming left V 4 bases short and J 0 bases short, with 10 bases between. In DNA form, the CDR3 reads TGTGCCAGCAGTGTGGACGGGATCTCTGGAAACACCATATATTTT. It specifies CASSVDGISGNTIYF.

This clone was picked up a small number of times. CDR3 in amino acids: CSASMVAGGFTDTQYF. The CDR3 DNA follows: TGCAGTGCTAGTATGGTAGCGGGGGGATTCACAGATACGCAGTATTTT. The chain carries TRBV20-1 and TRBJ2-3, with 10 bases identical to TRBD2. V was clipped by 3 bases and J by 2 bases; unmatched bases: 8. This CDR3 comprises 16 residues. CDR1 and CDR2 (germline): DFQATT, SNEGSKA (reference sequence).

The chain combines TRBV29-1 with TRBJ1-4, with a tentative D call TRBD1 (5 bases). The CDR3 totals 14 residues. V shed 4 bases and J shed 8 bases, with 17 bases lying between them. Germline CDR1 reads SQVTM; CDR2 reads ANQGSEA. CDR3: CSVGRVGPKEKLFF. DNA for the CDR3: TGCAGCGTTGGACGGGTGGGGCCAAAGGAAAAACTGTTTTTT.

DNA of the CDR3: TGTGCCAGCAGGCGTACAGGAGAGCAGTACTTC. Amino acids: CASRRTGEQYF. The V and J genes are TRBV5-6 and TRBJ2-7, with a weak D call TRBD1 (5 bases). This CDR3 has 11 amino acids. Trimming stripped 5 bases from V and 7 bases from J, with 10 bases between. CDR1 is SGHDT, CDR2 YYEEEE, per germline.

The chain uses TRBV7-9 and TRBJ1-3; TRBD1 matches at 10 bases. This CDR3 comprises 16 residues. Trimming took 5 bases from V and 8 from J; bases not matched to a gene: 12. From germline, CDR1 is SEHNR and CDR2 FQNEAQ (reference sequence). The CDR3 DNA follows: TGTGCCAGCAGCAGAGCGGGATGGGACAGGGGAGACACCATATATTTT. Encoded protein: CASSRAGWDRGDTIYF.

The CDR3 DNA sequence: TGTGCCAGCAAGGGACAGGGGGGATCCGGGGAGCTGTTTTTT. Translation: CASKGQGGSGELFF. The V call is TRBV6-6, the J call TRBJ2-2, with 11 bases fitting TRBD1. This CDR3 is 14 amino acids long. V lost 7 bases to trimming and J lost 6 bases; unmatched junction nucleotides: 4. CDR1 MNHNY and CDR2 SVGAGI come from the germline V gene (reference sequence).

The V and J genes are TRBV7-2 and TRBJ2-1; 8 nucleotides align to TRBD2. There are 15 residues in the CDR3. V was clipped by 1 base and J by 10 bases; unmatched bases: 9. Germline CDR1 and CDR2: SGHTA and FQGNSA. DNA of the CDR3: TGTGCCAGCAGCTTAGACCAGCGGGGGTTTGGGGAGCAGTTCTTC. It codes for CASSLDQRGFGEQFF.

The J gene is TRBJ1-1, the V gene TRBV10-3; 10 nucleotides agree with TRBD1. Germline CDR1 ENHRY, CDR2 SYGVKD. V shed 5 bases and J 11 bases; nucleotides not matched to a gene: 17. The CDR3 sequence is 16 residues long. DNA of the CDR3: TGTGCCATCAGTCCCCCCCCCGGGACAGGGGCCGAACGTGCTTTCTTT. Protein: CAISPPPGTGAERAFF.

V and J are TRBV19 and TRBJ2-3; 9 nucleotides line up with TRBD1. Germline CDR1 LNHDA, CDR2 SQIVND (reference sequence). The CDR3 has 15 amino acids. Germline trimming cut 4 bases from V and 1 base from J; bases unmatched to any gene: 3. In DNA form, the CDR3 reads TGTGCCAGTAGTACCCGGGACAGGGGCACAGATACGCAGTATTTT. Encoded protein: CASSTRDRGTDTQYF.

The J gene is TRBJ1-2, the V gene TRBV27, with no clear D. Trimming left V 4 bases short and J 4 bases short, with 7 bases between. This CDR3 is 12 amino acids long. Germline V gives CDR1 MNHEY, CDR2 SMNVEV (reference sequence). CDR3 nucleotide sequence: TGTGCCAGCAGTTCAGGAGGCTATGGCTACACCTTC. It specifies CASSSGGYGYTF.

The rearrangement links TRBV12-3 or TRBV12-4 to TRBJ2-4; D is ambiguous. The CDR3 loop spans 12 amino acids. V was clipped by 6 bases and J by 2 bases, with 5 bases between them. CDR3 coding DNA: TGTGCCAGCAGCCCAACCAAAAACATTCAGTACTTC. Translation: CASSPTKNIQYF.

The chain is built from TRBV25-1 and TRBJ1-1; 10 bases match TRBD1. CDR1 and CDR2 (germline): MGHDK, SYGVNS. This CDR3 comprises 16 residues. V dropped 3 bases and J dropped 3; count of bases not matched to a gene: 7. The CDR3 loop is CASSDLPGTGDTEAFF. The CDR3 coding sequence is TGTGCCAGCAGTGACCTCCCGGGGACAGGGGACACTGAAGCTTTCTTT.

The chain recombines TRBV6-5 with TRBJ1-2; 7 nucleotides match TRBD1. V trimming: 6 bases; J trimming: 0 bases; junction bases outside the gene matches: 4. The CDR3 is 14 residues long. Germline V gene sequence: CDR1 MNHEY, CDR2 SVGAGI. The CDR3 is CASRAQGTNYGYTF. DNA of the CDR3: TGTGCCAGCAGGGCACAGGGGACTAACTATGGCTACACCTTC.

This chain uses TRBV7-2 with TRBJ2-7; TRBD2 aligns across 9 bases. Germline V gene sequence: CDR1 SGHTA, CDR2 FQGNSA. The CDR3 extends over 16 amino acids. Trimming took 5 bases from V and 3 from J; bases not matched to a gene: 11. The DNA of the CDR3 is TGTGCCAGCAGCCCTAGGCTAGCGGGGTTTCTCTACGAGCAGTACTTC. Amino acid sequence: CASSPRLAGFLYEQYF.

This clone was counted a single time. The chain is built from TRBV4-1 and TRBJ1-3; 7 bases fit TRBD1. CDR1 MGHRA and CDR2 YSYEKL come from the germline V gene. The length of the CDR3 is 17 residues. V gave up 0 bases and J gave up 2 bases; unmatched junction bases: 7. CDR3 nucleotides: TGCGCCAGCAGCCAAGATGGTTGGGGGACAGCTGGAAACACCATATATTTT. It encodes CASSQDGWGTAGNTIYF.

V gene TRBV30 combines with J gene TRBJ1-6; 7 bases are shared with TRBD1. Germline CDR1 is GTSNPN and CDR2 is SVGIG (reference sequence). V lost 3 bases, J lost 2 bases, and 13 bases stayed unmatched. This CDR3 contains 18 residues. The CDR3 sequence is CAWSSSRGLGTYNSPLHF. In DNA, the CDR3 is TGTGCCTGGAGCAGTTCGAGGGGGCTTGGGACCTATAATTCACCCCTCCACTTT.

J is TRBJ1-4 and V is TRBV9, with unresolved D. The CDR3 is 15 residues long. Trimming shortened V by 0 bases and J by 4 bases, and 10 bases separated the two germline ends. Germline V gene sequence: CDR1 SGDLS, CDR2 YYNGEE. The CDR3 DNA reads as TGTGCCAGCAGCGTAGACCTAGGCGGTAATGAAAAACTGTTTTTT. It codes for CASSVDLGGNEKLFF.

The CDR3 protein is CASSLGVRANYGYTF. The CDR3 DNA follows: TGTGCCAGCAGCTTAGGCGTCAGGGCTAACTATGGCTACACCTTC. The chain links TRBV5-8 to TRBJ1-2; D may be TRBD1 (5 bases). The CDR3 sequence is 15 residues long. The V gene lost 2 bases and the J gene lost 0 bases, with 11 bases spanning the gap. Per the germline V gene, CDR1 is SGHTS and CDR2 is YDEGEE.

This chain joins TRBV4-2 and TRBJ1-1; D gene unclear. The CDR3 runs 15 residues. V was trimmed by 1 base and J by 1 base, leaving 10 bases between them. Germline assignment: CDR1 LGHNA and CDR2 YNFKEQ. The chain's CDR3 is CASSQVWATNTEAFF. CDR3 coding DNA: TGTGCCAGCAGCCAAGTCTGGGCCACGAACACTGAAGCTTTCTTT.

The chain recombines TRBV7-8 with TRBJ2-3, with TRBD2 as a possible D gene (5 bases). Trimming took 5 bases from V and 4 from J, leaving 16 bases between them. Germline CDR1 is SGHVS and CDR2 is FQNEAQ. CDR3 length equals 15 residues. CDR3 sequence: CASSRGPPGSDTQYF. CDR3 DNA: TGTGCCAGCAGCCGAGGACCCCCGGGGTCAGATACGCAGTATTTT.

The CDR3 DNA is TGTGCCAGCAGGACAGGGTGGAATTCACCCCTCCACTTT. Translating it yields CASRTGWNSPLHF. This chain uses TRBV27 with TRBJ1-6; 7 bases line up with TRBD1. Germline assignment: CDR1 MNHEY and CDR2 SMNVEV (reference sequence). The length of the CDR3 is 13 residues. The V and J ends lost 6 bases and 7 bases, in that order; junction bases with no gene match: 3.

The genes are TRBV2 and TRBJ1-1; unclear D gene. The germline gives CDR1 SNHLY, CDR2 FYNNEI. With 4 bases removed from V and 1 base from J, the gap between germline ends came to 13 bases. The CDR3 has 15 residues. The CDR3 DNA reads TGTGCCAGCAGTGCCGGGGTGGAGGAGAACACTGAAGCTTTCTTT. Amino acids: CASSAGVEENTEAFF.

The rearrangement links TRBV27 to TRBJ1-2; 8 bases map to TRBD1. This CDR3 comprises 13 residues. The germline gives CDR1 MNHEY, CDR2 SMNVEV (reference sequence). V lost 8 bases and J lost 2; bases outside the gene matches: 4. CDR3 coding DNA: TGTGCCAGCGCCCGGGACAGGAACTATGGCTACACCTTC. Its translation: CASARDRNYGYTF.